Listed here are 7 T cell receptor beta chains from one sample, sequenced in a study of blood T cells in healthy people across ages. Using a J-beta primer mix together with a sample-barcoded 5' primer, a second PCR was run for roughly 7 to 12 cycles. TCRdb ran MiXCR on the 5' RACE reads and lists one entry per CDR3 protein. The sample records about 750,000 distinct CDR3 sequences, around half being singletons. Material for sequencing was blood. These receptors were collected from an elderly man in good health.

The genes are TRBV6-5 and TRBJ2-7; 8 bases are shared with TRBD2. V was clipped by 5 bases and J by 3 bases; unmatched bases: 12. The CDR3 length is 16 residues. Germline CDR1 and CDR2: MNHEY and SVGAGI. CDR3 loop: CASSPYGPAGVYEQYF. CDR3 nucleotide sequence: TGTGCCAGCAGTCCCTACGGTCCAGCGGGAGTCTACGAGCAGTACTTC.

This clonotype has more than one count but fewer than ten. This sequence joins TRBV28 and TRBJ2-3, with TRBD2 matching over 7 bases. Germline V gives CDR1 MDHEN, CDR2 SYDVKM. The CDR3 contains 13 residues. J gave up 5 bases and V 6 bases, and 5 bases lay outside the gene matches. For the CDR3, the DNA is TGTGCCAGCAGCCGGGACTATAAAGATACGCAGTATTTT. It translates to CASSRDYKDTQYF.

This chain uses TRBV20-1 with TRBJ2-3; D may match TRBD1 or TRBD2 (5 bases each). This CDR3 comprises 13 residues. The V end was cut by 4 bases, the J end by 7 bases, with 15 bases between. Per the germline V gene, CDR1 is DFQATT and CDR2 is SNEGSKA (reference sequence). The CDR3 nucleotides are TGCAGTGCTAAGGGACCTTCCGGGAATACGCAGTATTTT. It specifies CSAKGPSGNTQYF.

The chain employs TRBV24-1 and TRBJ2-7; 12 bases match TRBD2. Germline values: CDR1 KGHDR, CDR2 SFDVKD. With V trimmed by 4 bases and J by 7 bases, 10 bases remained unmatched. The CDR3 is 16 residues long. CDR3 nucleotides: TGTGCCACCAGTGACCCGCTAGCGGGAGGGAGGAATGAGCAGTACTTC. Translation: CATSDPLAGGRNEQYF.

This chain uses TRBV4-2 with TRBJ1-4; no firm D call. Germline V CDR1 and CDR2: LGHNA, YNFKEQ. The V gene lost 4 bases and the J gene lost 4 bases, with 16 bases spanning the gap. The CDR3 loop spans 16 amino acids. CDR3 amino acids: CASSPFQTAFNEKLFF. The CDR3 nucleotides are TGTGCCAGCAGCCCCTTTCAGACGGCCTTTAATGAAAAACTGTTTTTT.

V gene TRBV20-1 combines with J gene TRBJ1-2; TRBD1 aligns across 8 bases. The CDR3 contains 13 residues. Germline loops: CDR1 DFQATT, CDR2 SNEGSKA (reference sequence). Trimming cost V 6 bases and J 4 bases; bases outside gene matches: 7. CDR3 DNA sequence: TGCAGTGCGGACAGGGACGGGGCCTATGGCTACACCTTC. Residues: CSADRDGAYGYTF.

V gene TRBV11-3 combines with J gene TRBJ2-1; a possible D gene is TRBD2 (6 bases). From germline, CDR1 is SGHNT and CDR2 YENEEA. There are 13 residues in the CDR3. V was trimmed by 0 bases and J by 13 bases, leaving 13 bases between them. CDR3 residues: CASSLDARESQFF. CDR3 DNA sequence: TGTGCCAGCAGCTTAGACGCCCGGGAGTCCCAGTTCTTC. Together with reference TRBV11-3 and TRBJ2-1, the CDR3 gives the full variable domain: EAGVVQSPRYKIIEKKQPVAFWCNPISGHNTLYWYLQNLGQGPELLIRYENEEAVDDSQLPKDRFSAERLKGVDSTLKIQPAELGDSAVYLCASSLDARESQFFGPGTRLTVL.